This record concerns one T cell receptor (beta chain) sequence. The target antigen is unknown. The junction departs from germline at one end; a sequencing error may be responsible. This sample is part of a study of CD8+CD57+ T cells in acquired aplastic anemia. Study conclusions and caveats: Both patients and controls carried the same twenty-nine CD8+ CDR3 sequences.

This CDR3 contains 12 residues. Germline V lookup: CDR1 MGHDK, CDR2 SYGVNS. CD8+CD57+ cell expansion had been shown by flow cytometry in patients chosen for sequencing. Researchers used genomic DNA as the template to profile TCR beta VDJ and CDR3. One entry per CDR3 protein results from TCRdb running MiXCR on the reads. The sample has about 160,000 distinct CDR3 sequences; about two thirds are singletons. Material: sorted CD4+, CD8+, or CD8+CD57+ T cells (not recorded which) from PBMCs. The sequence was obtained from a human donor with aplastic anemia. V is TRBV25-1 and J is TRBJ1-1; no clear D gene. CDR3 sequence reads: CASRDWNTEAFF. The DNA for the CDR3 is TGTGCCAGCCGTGATTGGAACACTGAAGCTTTCTTT.